The rows below give T cell receptor beta chains drawn from one sample of a study of T cells in localized non-small cell lung cancer. TCRdb's table, derived via immunoSEQ multiplex PCR, lists solely in-frame clones and lacks some. The data show about 3,000 clones, about 20% seen once. The sequenced sample was lung tumor tissue, obtained before any cancer treatment. The receptor source for this set is a man aged 18-55 years with stage II lung adenocarcinoma. CDR3s include the opening cysteine and the closing phenylalanine or tryptophan. D genes are given only for firm matches. Rows may omit the clone size; those that give it use once, few, many or a size class.

>TRBJ2-7|TRBD2|medium-sized|TRBV6-8
TGTGCCAGCAGCCGAGACCGAGGGACTAGTTACGAGCAGTACTTC
CASSRDRGTSYEQYF
>TRBJ1-1|NA|NA|TRBV10-2
TGCGCCAGCGGGTGGGACAAGAACACTGAAGCTTTCTTT
CASGWDKNTEAFF
>TRBJ2-4|NA|once|TRBV18
TGTGCCAGCTCACCGGACTCCGGACCATTAAACATTCAGTACTTC
CASSPDSGPLNIQYF
>TRBJ1-6|NA|few|TRBV28
TGTGCCAGCAGCACGATCGTAGCATCACCCCTCCACTTT
CASSTIVASPLHF
>TRBJ2-3|NA|NA|TRBV7-1
TGTGCCAGCAGCCCCCCGGGGACAGATACGCAGTATTTT
CASSPPGTDTQYF
>TRBJ2-7|NA|NA|TRBV1
TGCGCCAGCAGCCAAGATTTCTCGGTCAGAGCCTACGAGCAGTACTTC
CASSQDFSVRAYEQYF
>TRBJ2-3|NA|few|TRBV11-3
TGTGCCAGCAGCTTGGATCTTGGCTTAGGGACAGATACGCAGTATTTT
CASSLDLGLGTDTQYF
>TRBJ2-7|TRBD1|NA|TRBV11-3
TGTGCCAGCAGCCGAGGAACCGGGACAGGGGGAACCTACGAGCAGTACTTC
CASSRGTGTGGTYEQYF
>TRBJ2-7|NA|NA|TRBV19
TGTGCCAGTAGTATTAAATTAACGGGATTCCGCGAGCAGTACTTC
CASSIKLTGFREQYF
>TRBJ2-7|NA|few|TRBV19
TGTGCCAGTAGTATTGGTGGGGGGATGACCTACGAGCAGTACTTC
CASSIGGGMTYEQYF
>TRBJ2-7|NA|NA|TRBV6-8
TGTGCCAGCACCTCACCAGGGCCCCCCAACGAGCAGTACTTC
CASTSPGPPNEQYF
>TRBJ1-5|NA|NA|TRBV6-8
TGTGCCAGCAGTGGCGGGACCGCGGGCAATCAGCCCCAGCATTTT
CASSGGTAGNQPQHF
>TRBJ1-1|NA|few|TRBV6-8
TGTGCCAGCAGTTCAGGGGCCCGACCAGGGAACACTGAAGCTTTCTTT
CASSSGARPGNTEAFF
>TRBJ2-2|NA|NA|TRBV6-8
TGTGCCAGCAGAAGCGCGGGGAACACCGGGGAGCTGTTTTTT
CASRSAGNTGELFF
>TRBJ2-1|NA|few|TRBV11-3
TGTGCCAGCAGCCTCGGGGGCACTACCTACAATGAGCAGTTCTTC
CASSLGGTTYNEQFF
>TRBJ2-1|NA|NA|TRBV1
TGCGCCAGCAGCCAAGGGACAGGGGGCTACAATGAGCAGTTCTTC
CASSQGTGGYNEQFF
>TRBJ1-6|NA|NA|TRBV28
TGTGCCAGCAGTGTCAGGAATTCACCCCTCCACTTT
CASSVRNSPLHF
>TRBJ1-2|NA|few|TRBV30
TGTGCCTGGAGTGTAGCCCCGACAGGCTATGGCTACACCTTC
CAWSVAPTGYGYTF
>TRBJ1-3|NA|few|TRBV11-3
TGTGCCAGCAGCTTAGGGGGGGCGAGCTCTGGAAACACCATATATTTT
CASSLGGASSGNTIYF
>TRBJ2-7|TRBD1|few|TRBV18
TGTGCCAGCTCACCGGGACAGTTCTACGAGCAGTACTTC
CASSPGQFYEQYF
>TRBJ1-1|NA|few|TRBV19
TGTGCCAGTAGTATAGATCATCGTAACACTGAAGCTTTCTTT
CASSIDHRNTEAFF
>TRBJ1-6|NA|NA|TRBV30
TGTGCCTGGTATCGAAAAGACAGGCCGACACCCCTCCACTTT
CAWYRKDRPTPLHF
>TRBJ2-3|NA|NA|TRBV18
TGTGCCAGCTCACCGAATTCTCCAGGCACAGATACGCAGTATTTT
CASSPNSPGTDTQYF
>TRBJ1-1|TRBD1|NA|TRBV6-8
TGTGCCAGCAGTTACGGGGGACAGGGGGTTTGGAGAGCTTTCTTT
CASSYGGQGVWRAFF
>TRBJ2-7|TRBD1|NA|TRBV29-1
TGCAGCGTTCCTATGACAGGGCAAGCGTACGAGCAGTACTTC
CSVPMTGQAYEQYF
>TRBJ1-1|TRBD1|few|TRBV6-8
TGTGCCATCAGCGGACAGGGGGTAAGAACTGAAGCTTTCTTT
CAISGQGVRTEAFF
>TRBJ1-4|NA|few|TRBV18
TGTGCCAGCTCACCGGGACGGTTTAATGAAAAACTGTTTTTT
CASSPGRFNEKLFF
>TRBJ1-4|NA|NA|TRBV25-1
TGTGCCAGCAGCAGAGAGGGAGGCGGGTATGAAAAACTGTTTTTT
CASSREGGGYEKLFF
>TRBJ2-2|NA|NA|TRBV18
TGTGCCAGCTCACCACGAACGCAGGGTACCGGGGAGCTGTTTTTT
CASSPRTQGTGELFF
>TRBJ2-5|TRBD2|NA|TRBV11-3
TGTGCCAGCAGACGGGGAGGGATCCAAGAGACCCAGTACTTC
CASRRGGIQETQYF
>TRBJ1-1|NA|medium-sized|TRBV11-3
TGTGCCAGCAGCCGACCAACGAGGGTAACTGAAGCTTTCTTT
CASSRPTRVTEAFF
>TRBJ1-2|TRBD1|few|TRBV6-8
TGTGCCAGCAGTCAAAACGGACAGGGTTATGGCTACACCTTC
CASSQNGQGYGYTF
>TRBJ1-5|NA|few|TRBV19
TGTGCCAGTAGTATAGTCTATAGCAATCAGCCCCAGCATTTT
CASSIVYSNQPQHF
>TRBJ1-2|TRBD1|NA|TRBV6-8
TGTGCCAGCAGTTACTCGACAGGGAGCAATGGCTACACCTTC
CASSYSTGSNGYTF
>TRBJ2-7|NA|few|TRBV9
TGTGCCAGCAGCGGAGGACGGTTCCCCTACGAGCAGTACTTC
CASSGGRFPYEQYF
>TRBJ1-6|NA|NA|TRBV6-7
TGTGCCAGCAGCTTACACGCCTCCGGGACAAATAATTCACCCCTCCACTTT
CASSLHASGTNNSPLHF
>TRBJ1-6|NA|few|TRBV11-3
TGTGCCAGCAGCCCCCAGACGGGTATTGAATCACCCCTCCACTTT
CASSPQTGIESPLHF
>TRBJ1-3|NA|few|TRBV6-8
TGTGCCAGCAGTAGCCGGACTGCCCTCTCTGGAAACACCATATATTTT
CASSSRTALSGNTIYF
>TRBJ2-3|NA|large|TRBV11-3
TGTGCCAGCGGAGCCGGCGGGACCACAGATACGCAGTATTTT
CASGAGGTTDTQYF
>TRBJ2-7|NA|few|TRBV6-8
TGTGCCAGCAGTTCGCGTAGGCAGCTTTGGGAGCAGTACTTC
CASSSRRQLWEQYF
>TRBJ2-7|NA|NA|TRBV11-3
TGTGCCAGCAGCTTAGTGGGCAGCCCCTACGAGCAGTACTTC
CASSLVGSPYEQYF
>TRBJ1-2|NA|NA|TRBV29-1
TGCAGCGTTGGTAACCCCTCTGCGATCTATGGCTACACCTTC
CSVGNPSAIYGYTF
>TRBJ2-3|NA|NA|TRBV9
TGTGCCAGCAGCGTAGAGAGTACAGATACGCAGTATTTT
CASSVESTDTQYF
>TRBJ1-3|NA|NA|TRBV28
TGTGCCAGCAGTTTGAAGGGGTTAGGAAACACCATATATTTT
CASSLKGLGNTIYF
>TRBJ2-2|NA|few|TRBV5-1
TGCGCCAGCAGCCAATCTTCGGCGGACTACGGGGAGCTGTTTTTT
CASSQSSADYGELFF
>TRBJ1-2|NA|NA|TRBV6-8
TGTGCCAGCAGCCAGCGGGGGTTGAACTATGGCTACACCTTC
CASSQRGLNYGYTF
>TRBJ2-2|TRBD1|NA|TRBV29-1
TGCAGCGTTGTAGGGGACAGGGTCACCGGGGAGCTGTTTTTT
CSVVGDRVTGELFF